These 10 T cell receptor beta chains came from one sample sequenced in a study of long-term antiretroviral therapy in people with HIV. The libraries were made with immunoSEQ v3.0 at survey level. Method: immunoSEQ multiplex PCR; TCRdb's copy keeps in-frame clones and lacks some. Altogether roughly 29,000 clones are present, 75% to 85% being singletons, with the ten largest covering approximately 7.8%. Sequences were derived from unsorted PBMCs, sampled 0.3 years after starting antiretroviral therapy. Every receptor here comes from a man between 35 and 55 years old with HIV.

The V call is TRBV5-1, the J call TRBJ2-7, with 7 bases identical to TRBD1. The CDR3 loop spans 13 amino acids. The V segment lost 6 bases and the J segment 5 bases; nucleotides outside the gene matches: 8. Germline V gene data show CDR1 as SGHRS and CDR2 as YFSETQ. The CDR3 loop reads CASTAVGGHEQYF. The CDR3 nucleotides are TGCGCCAGCACCGCGGTAGGGGGCCACGAGCAGTACTTC. Together with reference TRBV5-1 and TRBJ2-7, the CDR3 gives the full variable domain: KAGVTQTPRYLIKTRGQQVTLSCSPISGHRSVSWYQQTPGQGLQFLFEYFSETQRNKGNFPGRFSGRQFSNSRSEMNVSTLELGDSALYLCASTAVGGHEQYFGPGTRLTVT.

This clone was recorded once. J is TRBJ2-5 and V is TRBV7-7; possibly TRBD1 for D (6 bases). The CDR3 spans 13 residues. V lost 6 bases and J lost 3, with 11 bases in between. The germline V gene encodes CDR1 SSHAT and CDR2 FNYEAQ (reference sequence). The CDR3 DNA reads TGTGCCAGCAGTCCTGACAGGAAAGAGACCCAGTACTTC. Its protein is CASSPDRKETQYF.

The chain has TRBV29-1 and TRBJ2-1; 16 bases are a match to TRBD2. This CDR3 is 16 amino acids long. The trim removed 6 bases at V and 9 bases at J, leaving 11 bases unmatched. Germline CDR1 and CDR2: SQVTM and ANQGSEA. As DNA, the CDR3 is TGCAGCGTAGAGGCCCAGGGACTAGCGGGGGGGCTTGAGCAGTTCTTC. Its translation is CSVEAQGLAGGLEQFF.

The chain combines TRBV18 with TRBJ1-1; 9 bases match TRBD1. Germline trimming cut 4 bases from V and 7 bases from J; bases unmatched to any gene: 7. The CDR3 covers 14 residues. Looked up from germline, CDR1 is KGHSH and CDR2 is LQKENI. CDR3 in DNA: TGTGCCAGCTCACTGGCCGGGACAGGGAATGAAGCTTTCTTT. Amino acids: CASSLAGTGNEAFF.

V usage is TRBV7-9 and J usage is TRBJ1-1; D might be TRBD1 (6 bases). Germline CDR1 SEHNR, CDR2 FQNEAQ (reference sequence). This CDR3 has 14 amino acids. V was pared by 6 bases and J by 3 bases, with 14 bases between. As DNA, the CDR3 is TGTGCCAGCAGTCCGCTGGCAGGGGACACTGAAGCTTTCTTT. Translation: CASSPLAGDTEAFF.

J is TRBJ2-7 and V is TRBV7-9, with 7 bases aligning to TRBD2. J lost 6 bases, V lost 1 base, and 6 bases had no gene match. The CDR3 totals 14 residues. Germline CDR1 is SEHNR and CDR2 is FQNEAQ (reference sequence). The CDR3 sequence is CASSLVGWGGEQYF. CDR3 coding DNA: TGTGCCAGCAGCTTAGTCGGCTGGGGGGGCGAGCAGTACTTC.

V usage is TRBV11-3 and J usage is TRBJ1-1; unclear D gene. CDR3 length equals 13 residues. CDR1 is SGHNT, CDR2 YENEEA, per germline. V dropped 5 bases and J dropped 4 bases, with 11 bases sitting between them. The CDR3 region is CASSLIRGTEAFF. The DNA of the CDR3 is TGTGCCAGCAGCCTAATACGGGGCACTGAAGCTTTCTTT. The full variable domain, in which reference TRBV11-3 and TRBJ1-1 provide the parts outside the CDR3, is EAGVVQSPRYKIIEKKQPVAFWCNPISGHNTLYWYLQNLGQGPELLIRYENEEAVDDSQLPKDRFSAERLKGVDSTLKIQPAELGDSAVYLCASSLIRGTEAFFGQGTRLTVV.

This chain uses TRBV28 with TRBJ1-3; TRBD1 matches 7 bases. From germline, CDR1 is MDHEN and CDR2 SYDVKM. The CDR3 length is 14 residues. With V trimmed by 5 bases and J by 0 bases, 1 base remained unmatched. CDR3 residues: CASSGTDSGNTIYF. The CDR3 region has the DNA TGTGCCAGCAGTGGGACAGACTCTGGAAACACCATATATTTT.

This clone has a single count. The V call is TRBV7-6, the J call TRBJ1-2; a possible D gene is TRBD1 (5 bases). V gave up 1 base and J gave up 8 bases, with 14 bases separating them. CDR1 and CDR2 from the germline V gene are SGHVS and FNYEAQ. The CDR3 is 14 residues long. CDR3 sequence (DNA): TGTGCCAGCAGCTTAGGGGGGGATCCGGTCGGCTACACCTTC. Translation gives CASSLGGDPVGYTF.

J is TRBJ2-4 and V is TRBV10-2, with 12 bases identical to TRBD2. This CDR3 has 18 residues. Trimming at V came to 3 bases and at J to 1 base, leaving 7 bases not matched to a gene. Germline V CDR1 and CDR2: WSHSY, SAAADI. CDR3 sequence reads: CASSDLAGGRWAKNIQYF. For the CDR3, the DNA is TGCGCCAGCAGTGACCTAGCGGGAGGGAGGTGGGCCAAAAACATTCAGTACTTC.